A single sample gave rise to the 14 T cell receptor beta chains below, sequenced in a study of blood T cell repertoires in COVID-19. Sequenced by immunoSEQ multiplex PCR; TCRdb stores in-frame clones only, minus some. The table has 110,000 to 150,000 clones, 78% seen once; the top ten hold more than 5%. What was sequenced was PBMCs or T cells enriched from blood (not recorded which). These receptors came from a woman aged 45-65 years who had recovered from COVID-19.

The table lists this clone with a few counts. This chain uses TRBV28 with TRBJ1-3; 12 nucleotides align to TRBD1. The length of the CDR3 is 16 residues. After removal of 5 bases from V and 2 bases from J, the junction contained 4 bases not matched to a gene. Germline CDR1 reads MDHEN; CDR2 reads SYDVKM. The CDR3 DNA follows: TGTGCCAGCAGTATGGGACAGGGGGCGACTGGAAACACCATATATTTT. It is translated as CASSMGQGATGNTIYF.

The chain has TRBV25-1 and TRBJ1-6; D perhaps matches TRBD1 (6 bases). Germline loops: CDR1 MGHDK, CDR2 SYGVNS. The CDR3 runs to 15 residues. V shed 0 bases and J shed 8 bases, with 11 bases lying between them. CDR3 sequence: CASSEYQGSYSPLHF. In DNA form, the CDR3 reads TGTGCCAGCAGTGAATATCAGGGGAGTTATTCACCCCTCCACTTT.

The rearrangement joins TRBV10-3 to TRBJ1-3; perhaps TRBD1 as D (5 bases). The germline V gene has CDR1 ENHRY and CDR2 SYGVKD. V was cut by 4 bases and J by 4 bases, with 8 bases left in between. The length of the CDR3 is 13 residues. The CDR3 DNA sequence: TGTGCCATCAGTGGGACAACGGGAAACACCATATATTTT. Translating gives CAISGTTGNTIYF.

In this sample, this clone turned up a few times. V gene TRBV3-1 (or the pseudogene TRBV3-2) combines with J gene TRBJ1-5; D perhaps matches TRBD1 (5 bases). Germline V gene data show CDR1 as LGHDT and CDR2 as YNNKEL (reference sequence). This CDR3 region has 13 residues. With 3 bases removed from V and 7 bases from J, the gap between germline ends came to 10 bases. This CDR3 is CASSQDTAQPQHF. In DNA form, the CDR3 reads TGTGCCAGCAGCCAGGACACAGCACAGCCCCAGCATTTT.

This rearrangement joins TRBV20-1 to TRBJ1-6; 7 bases are a match to TRBD1. CDR3 length equals 15 residues. After removal of 3 bases from V and 8 bases from J, the junction contained 10 bases not matched to a gene. Per germline, CDR1 DFQATT and CDR2 SNEGSKA (reference sequence). CDR3 in DNA: TGCAGTGCTAGTGGCCTCGTCCAGGGGGATTCACCCCTCCACTTT. Amino acid sequence: CSASGLVQGDSPLHF.

The gene calls are TRBV28 and TRBJ1-2, with a possible D match to TRBD1 (6 bases). The germline CDR1 and CDR2 sequences are MDHEN and SYDVKM. Trimming cost V 5 bases and J 4 bases, with 20 bases left between them. The CDR3 extends over 16 amino acids. DNA for the CDR3: TGTGCCAGCAGTGAGGCGACTGGGGGCCGGGGCTATGGCTACACCTTC. Protein: CASSEATGGRGYGYTF.

Here the CDR3 reads CASSEYRGQPQHF. CDR3 coding DNA: TGCGCCAGCAGTGAGTACAGGGGTCAGCCCCAGCATTTT. The chain employs TRBV10-2 and TRBJ1-5, with 7 bases fitting TRBD1. With 1 base clipped from V and 6 bases from J, the junction kept 0 bases outside the gene matches. The CDR3 loop spans 13 amino acids. Germline loops: CDR1 WSHSY, CDR2 SAAADI.

The chain employs TRBV5-4 and TRBJ1-2; TRBD1 aligns across 11 bases. Unmatched junction bases numbered 2, after V lost 7 bases and J lost 6 bases. Per germline, CDR1 SGHNT and CDR2 YYREEE (reference sequence). The CDR3 is made up of 12 amino acids. The CDR3 region has the DNA TGTGCCAGCGGACAGGGGGCTGATGGCTACACCTTC. Protein product: CASGQGADGYTF.

The rearrangement links TRBV5-8 to TRBJ1-1; D is perhaps TRBD1 (5 bases). Trimming stripped 2 bases from V and 3 bases from J, with 11 bases between. The length of the CDR3 is 14 residues. CDR1 and CDR2 from the germline V gene are SGHTS and YDEGEE. CDR3 sequence: CASSFYRLDTEAFF. CDR3 coding DNA: TGTGCCAGCAGCTTCTACAGGTTGGACACTGAAGCTTTCTTT.

V is TRBV7-9 and J is TRBJ2-1; TRBD1 might be the D (5 bases). The CDR3 totals 15 residues. V lost 8 bases and J 5 bases, leaving 19 bases between the germline ends. Per germline, CDR1 SEHNR and CDR2 FQNEAQ (reference sequence). The CDR3, as DNA: TGTGCCAGCTTTTGGTTTCAGGGCCAACACAATGAGCAGTTCTTC. Protein product: CASFWFQGQHNEQFF.

The CDR3 DNA reads as TGTGCCAGCAGCTTGACAGGCCCCAACACTGAAGCTTTCTTT. It yields the protein CASSLTGPNTEAFF. The V call is TRBV7-3, the J call TRBJ1-1; a possible D gene is TRBD1 (6 bases). Germline V gene sequence: CDR1 SGHTA, CDR2 FQGTGA. The CDR3 runs to 14 residues. V shed 3 bases and J shed 2 bases, with 10 bases lying between them.

The CDR3 coding sequence is TGTGCCAGCAGCCGGGGACTAGCGGGTTTTTACAATGAGCAGTTCTTC. This codes for CASSRGLAGFYNEQFF. The rearrangement uses TRBV4-2 and TRBJ2-1; 12 bases are a match to TRBD2. The CDR3 totals 16 residues. Trimming at V came to 4 bases and at J to 4 bases, leaving 5 bases not matched to a gene. Germline assignment: CDR1 LGHNA and CDR2 YNFKEQ.

V gene TRBV5-6 combines with J gene TRBJ1-5; D is perhaps TRBD1 (5 bases). Trimming removed 4 bases from V and 4 bases from J, with 15 bases in between. Germline CDR1 and CDR2: SGHDT and YYEEEE. The CDR3 runs to 15 residues. CDR3 region: CASSEVRGGNQPQHF. The CDR3 DNA reads as TGTGCCAGCAGCGAGGTCCGGGGGGGAAATCAGCCCCAGCATTTT.

J is TRBJ1-4 and V is TRBV28; possibly TRBD1 for D (5 bases). Germline-derived CDR1 and CDR2 are MDHEN and SYDVKM. The CDR3 runs to 16 residues. V was trimmed by 5 bases and J by 0 bases, leaving 13 bases between them. The CDR3 is CASSLATGPTNEKLFF. The DNA of the CDR3 is TGTGCCAGCAGTCTTGCAACAGGTCCAACTAATGAAAAACTGTTTTTT.